This T cell receptor (beta chain) comes out of a study of T-cell memory formation after mild COVID-19. Study as a whole: For the most part, TCR clusters were specific to one donor. Broader study findings: The study detected some responding clones in pre-infection memory, suggesting cross-reactive memory joined. Shrinking CD4+ clones were chiefly CM and EM; CD8+ ones were chiefly EMRA.

TCRdb recomputed calls from the 5' RACE reads with MiXCR, one row per CDR3 protein. This table holds about 440,000 distinct CDR3 sequences, about 20% found once. After removal of 6 bases from V and 4 bases from J, the junction contained 4 bases not matched to a gene. This CDR3 spans 14 amino acids. Looked up from germline, CDR1 is MNHEY and CDR2 is SVGAGI. Remarks on this clonotype: Its matching antigen is unknown.

Sequenced input: PBMCs or a T cell subset sorted from them (not recorded which). The TCR was taken from an adult woman who had mild COVID-19 (a few samples of this study predate the infection). Cell type and time point are not known. This chain connects TRBV6-5 to TRBJ2-7; 12 nucleotides match TRBD1. Here the CDR3 reads CASSKGQGAYEQYF. In DNA, the CDR3 is TGTGCCAGCAGCAAGGGACAGGGGGCTTACGAGCAGTACTTC.